A selection of T cell receptor beta chains follows, all from one sample in a study of blood T cell repertoires in COVID-19. TCRdb keeps only in-frame clones here, not all; method: immunoSEQ multiplex PCR. The profile shows 20,000 to 25,000 clones, about 88% of them singletons. The sequenced material came from peripheral blood. The receptors shown here come from a human donor in a cohort sampled during active COVID-19. The donor label of this sample is uncertain. CDR3s include the opening cysteine and the closing phenylalanine or tryptophan. A D gene is named only where the DNA matches it firmly. Only part of the rows carry a size: once, few, many, or a class if the clone is expanded.

V gene	clone size	D gene	J gene	CDR3 protein	CDR3 DNA
TRBV28	NA	NA	TRBJ2-1	CASRSGLRGNEQFF	TGTGCCAGCCGAAGCGGTCTTCGGGGCAATGAGCAGTTCTTC
TRBV7-9	NA	NA	TRBJ2-3	CASSPDFYTDTQYF	TGTGCCAGCAGCCCGGACTTCTACACAGATACGCAGTATTTT
TRBV6-1	NA	NA	TRBJ1-1	CASSESRARGTEAFF	TGTGCCAGCAGTGAATCGAGGGCCCGGGGCACTGAAGCTTTCTTT
TRBV24-1	NA	TRBD1	TRBJ2-3	CATSPQGGAGDTQYF	TGTGCCACCAGTCCACAGGGGGGTGCAGGAGATACGCAGTATTTT
TRBV21-1	NA	NA	TRBJ2-5	CARILSGHHQETQYF	TGTGCCAGGATATTATCGGGACACCACCAAGAGACCCAGTACTTC
TRBV7-9	NA	NA	TRBJ2-5	CASSRDFAKETQYF	TGTGCCAGCAGCAGGGACTTCGCCAAAGAGACCCAGTACTTC
TRBV7-6	NA	TRBD2	TRBJ2-2	CASSAPSSGSRELFF	TGTGCCAGCAGCGCCCCCTCTAGCGGGAGCCGGGAGCTGTTTTTT
TRBV21-1	NA	NA	TRBJ2-2	CASSKVFPLNTGELFF	TGTGCCAGCAGCAAAGTTTTCCCCCTGAACACCGGGGAGCTGTTTTTT
TRBV10-2	NA	TRBD2	TRBJ2-1	CASTGLAGGTYNEQFF	TGCGCCAGCACTGGACTAGCGGGAGGTACTTACAATGAGCAGTTCTTC
TRBV5-4	NA	TRBD2	TRBJ2-7	CASSLVLAGAREQYF	TGTGCCAGCAGCTTGGTTCTAGCGGGAGCTAGGGAGCAGTACTTC
TRBV6-6	once	TRBD2	TRBJ2-1	CASSRSGTSGRKYYNEQFF	TGTGCCAGCAGCCGATCAGGGACTAGCGGGAGGAAATACTACAATGAGCAGTTCTTC
TRBV7-3	few	TRBD1	TRBJ2-2	CASSLTYGTGGGELFF	TGTGCCAGCAGCTTAACGTACGGGACAGGGGGCGGGGAGCTGTTTTTT
TRBV7-9	NA	NA	TRBJ2-2	CASKSDYTGELFF	TGTGCCAGCAAGTCGGACTACACCGGGGAGCTGTTTTTT
TRBV5-1	NA	NA	TRBJ1-5	CASSPLGGNQPQHF	TGCGCCAGCAGCCCTTTAGGGGGCAATCAGCCCCAGCATTTT
TRBV7-9	NA	NA	TRBJ1-2	CASSPQGYGYTF	TGTGCCAGCAGCCCGCAGGGGTACGGCTACACCTTC
TRBV19	NA	TRBD1	TRBJ1-3	CASSLRGQGTPGNTIYF	TGTGCCAGTAGTCTTCGGGGACAGGGAACCCCTGGAAACACCATATATTTT
TRBV6-5	NA	NA	TRBJ1-2	CASRGHSNYGYTF	TGTGCCAGCAGGGGACACTCTAACTATGGCTACACCTTC
TRBV7-2	NA	NA	TRBJ1-2	CASSLGGHYGYTF	TGTGCCAGCAGCTTGGGGGGGCACTATGGCTACACCTTC
TRBV5-1	once	TRBD1	TRBJ2-3	CASSPSGQGRDTQYF	TGCGCCAGCAGCCCCTCGGGACAGGGGAGGGATACGCAGTATTTT
TRBV6-4	NA	NA	TRBJ2-7	CASSDSEQNYEQYF	TGTGCCAGCAGTGACTCTGAACAGAACTACGAGCAGTACTTC
TRBV7-2	NA	NA	TRBJ1-2	CASSISRQTSNYGYTF	TGTGCCAGCAGCATCTCCCGACAGACGTCTAACTATGGCTACACCTTC
TRBV4-1	NA	NA	TRBJ1-6	CASSQDRWTEYNSPLHF	TGCGCCAGCAGCCAAGACCGATGGACAGAATATAATTCACCCCTCCACTTT
TRBV11-2	few	TRBD2	TRBJ2-3	CASSPRLAGSTDTQYF	TGTGCCAGCAGCCCTAGACTAGCGGGTAGCACAGATACGCAGTATTTT
TRBV6-5	NA	NA	TRBJ2-7	CASRGDNSYEQYF	TGTGCCAGCAGGGGGGACAACTCCTACGAGCAGTACTTC
TRBV19	once	NA	TRBJ1-1	CASSAASQGNTEAFF	TGTGCCAGTAGTGCCGCTTCCCAGGGGAACACTGAAGCTTTCTTT
TRBV30	NA	TRBD2	TRBJ2-7	CAWNINGLAYEQYF	TGTGCCTGGAATATCAATGGACTAGCTTACGAGCAGTACTTC
TRBV2	NA	TRBD1	TRBJ1-6	CASSGVPTGANNSPLHF	TGTGCCAGCAGTGGCGTACCGACAGGGGCTAATAATTCACCCCTCCACTTT
TRBV19	NA	NA	TRBJ2-7	CASTIQGLGEQYF	TGTGCCAGTACTATTCAGGGCCTGGGGGAGCAGTACTTC
TRBV2	few	NA	TRBJ1-5	CASSHSFNDQPQHF	TGTGCCAGCAGTCACAGTTTTAACGATCAGCCCCAGCATTTT
TRBV11-2	NA	TRBD2	TRBJ2-7	CASRGEGHLEQYF	TGTGCCAGCCGGGGGGAGGGCCACCTCGAGCAGTACTTC
TRBV18	NA	NA	TRBJ1-1	CASSPSSRSEAFF	TGTGCCAGCTCACCAAGTTCCCGGTCCGAAGCTTTCTTT
TRBV10-3	NA	TRBD2	TRBJ2-7	CAISESRVAGGYEQYF	TGTGCCATCAGTGAGTCGAGGGTAGCGGGAGGGTACGAGCAGTACTTC
TRBV5-1	NA	NA	TRBJ2-5	CASSLEANGETQYF	TGCGCCAGCAGCTTGGAAGCAAACGGGGAGACCCAGTACTTC
TRBV10-2	NA	TRBD2	TRBJ2-7	CASWGPGGIYEQYF	TGCGCCAGCTGGGGCCCGGGAGGGATCTACGAGCAGTACTTC
TRBV6-4	NA	NA	TRBJ1-3	CASQDSVREDGNTIYF	TGTGCCAGCCAGGATAGCGTAAGGGAAGATGGAAACACCATATATTTT
TRBV4-2	NA	TRBD1	TRBJ2-5	CASSQSGTEETQYF	TGTGCCAGCAGCCAGTCCGGGACAGAAGAGACCCAGTACTTC
TRBV11-2	NA	TRBD2	TRBJ2-5	CASSLGASAGGETQYF	TGTGCCAGCAGCTTAGGGGCCTCCGCGGGAGGAGAGACCCAGTACTTC
TRBV5-4	NA	TRBD1	TRBJ2-7	CASSWGQGLGYEQYF	TGTGCCAGCAGCTGGGGACAGGGCCTAGGATACGAGCAGTACTTC
TRBV11-2	NA	NA	TRBJ1-1	CASSLGRTALNTEAFF	TGTGCCAGCAGCTTAGGGAGGACAGCCCTGAACACTGAAGCTTTCTTT
TRBV7-2	NA	TRBD2	TRBJ2-5	CASSVGLSGSWETQYF	TGTGCCAGCAGCGTTGGACTGAGCGGGAGTTGGGAGACCCAGTACTTC
TRBV12-3/TRBV12-4	NA	NA	TRBJ2-7	CASSLARPYEQYF	TGTGCCAGCAGTTTAGCCAGGCCCTACGAGCAGTACTTC